This TCR beta chain appears in the sequencing data of a study of memory CD4+ T cells and cytomegalovirus serostatus (dated by TCRdb to the late 2010s). Study-level background: The cohort included roughly 33 healthy adults from Belgium, of whom 9 were CMV seropositive and roughly 25 were CMV seronegative. To replicate a published TCR-based CMV serostatus classifier, the study sequenced CD4+ memory TCRbeta repertoires from a Belgian cohort whose cytomegalovirus serostatus was known.

Single viable CD3+CD4+CD8-CD45RO+ cells were sorted as memory CD4+ T cells on a FACSAria II. To determine CMV serostatus, a Roche Elecsys assay was used that detects serum IgG against CMV pp150, pp28, p38 and p52. Once the samples were thawed, total CD4+ T cells were enriched through positive selection using CD4 magnetic microbeads. The samples came from a different study that was designed specifically to examine the CD4+ T cell memory repertoire. Peripheral blood mononuclear cells were isolated and cryopreserved according to standard operating procedures, and serum was kept at -80 degrees C. CD3-PerCP (BW264/56), CD4-APC (RPA-T4), CD45RO-PE (UCHT1) and CD8-Pacific Orange (3B5) antibodies were used for staining, and non-viable cells were excluded with Sytox blue. The Quick-DNA Microprep Kit was used to extract genomic DNA from the sorted cells. Amplification of TCRbeta DNA was done with the immunoSEQ hsTCRbeta kit, following the protocol from the manufacturer. TCRbeta libraries were sequenced on an Illumina MiSeq instrument. For the original study's pipeline: Following removal of out-of-frame sequences, 2 million to 2.5 million distinct TCRbeta sequences were retained, with an average of around 70,000 per individual. Each individual was scored by the count of 164 previously reported CMV-associated TCRbeta sequences and the total productive distinct TCRbeta count. A beta-binomial model was reimplemented in Python, and random forests from scikit-learn, run with default parameters, were trained on data from the US cohort. Classifier performance on the Belgian cohort was summarized as median AUC with percentile confidence intervals over 10,000 bootstrap iterations. Imported from immuneACCESS, the table was reduced by TCRdb to in-frame sequences with V and J called. These copies leave out some clones; in studies compared against another copy, an unresolved V gene accounts for under half, and the cause of the remainder is not known. That table furnishes V, J and clone size, whereas the DNA furnished D and trimming. This sample gives tens of thousands of clones in total; 75% to 85% of them show up just once. The ten largest clones capture roughly 1.1% of the sample.

What the authors observed across the whole study: A median bootstrapped AUC of 0.95 with a 95% CI of 0.76-1.00 was achieved on the Belgian cohort by the original-framework classifier. Among the 150 to 200 previously reported CMV-associated TCRbeta sequences, 67 showed up in the CD4+ memory repertoires, with each one found in between one and five individuals. For predicting CMV serostatus, the median bootstrapped AUC was approximately 0.95 using the original framework and around 0.9 using a US-trained random forest. Unlike the original study, which covered naive and memory CD4+ and CD8+ populations, the Belgian study sequenced only CD4+CD45RO+ memory cells. The results were interpreted as suggesting that the CMV-associated TCR signature is largely present in the CD4+ memory repertoire.

Measured from the cysteine to the phenylalanine, the CDR3 is 16 residues long. The retained sequence is limited to the CDR3, 48 bases, with the frame set at the first base. V sheds 4 bases and J sheds 3 bases, leaving 16 bases between their ends. Via the germline V gene (reference sequence), CDR1 is LNHDA and CDR2 SQIVND. Note on this clone: It has no known antigen specificity. Base quality data are lacking; no much larger clone is found one base away.

The source is an adult in good health and CMV-seronegative. Recombination linked TRBV19 to TRBJ1-5, with the identity of the D gene unclear. The specimen was memory CD4+ T cells from blood. The DNA reads as follows: TGTGCCAGTAGTACCCAGGATTCGTTCTTCAATCAGCCCCAGCATTTT. Translated, this is CASSTQDSFFNQPQHF.